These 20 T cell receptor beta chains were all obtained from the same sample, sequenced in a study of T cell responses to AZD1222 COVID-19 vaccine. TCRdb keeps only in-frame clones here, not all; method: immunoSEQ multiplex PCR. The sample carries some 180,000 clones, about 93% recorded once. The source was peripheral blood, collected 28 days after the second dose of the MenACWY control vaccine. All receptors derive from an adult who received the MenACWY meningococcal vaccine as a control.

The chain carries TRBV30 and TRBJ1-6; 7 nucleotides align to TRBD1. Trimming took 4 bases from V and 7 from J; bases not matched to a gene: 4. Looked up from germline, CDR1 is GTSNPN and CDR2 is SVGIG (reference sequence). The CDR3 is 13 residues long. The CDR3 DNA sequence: TGTGCCTGGACAGGGGGAAACAATTCACCCCTCCACTTT. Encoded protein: CAWTGGNNSPLHF.

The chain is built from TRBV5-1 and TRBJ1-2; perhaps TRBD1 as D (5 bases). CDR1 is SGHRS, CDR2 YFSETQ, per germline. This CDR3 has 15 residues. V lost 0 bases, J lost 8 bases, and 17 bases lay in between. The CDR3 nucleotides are TGCGCCAGCAGCTTGGAGCAGGGAGGTTTGGGCGGCTACACCTTC. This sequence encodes CASSLEQGGLGGYTF.

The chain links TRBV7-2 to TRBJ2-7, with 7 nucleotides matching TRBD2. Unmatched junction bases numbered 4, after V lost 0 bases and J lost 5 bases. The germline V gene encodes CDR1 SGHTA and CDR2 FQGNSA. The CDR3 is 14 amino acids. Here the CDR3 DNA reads TGTGCCAGCAGCTTAGCGGGGGGGGTCGACGAGCAGTACTTC. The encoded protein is CASSLAGGVDEQYF.

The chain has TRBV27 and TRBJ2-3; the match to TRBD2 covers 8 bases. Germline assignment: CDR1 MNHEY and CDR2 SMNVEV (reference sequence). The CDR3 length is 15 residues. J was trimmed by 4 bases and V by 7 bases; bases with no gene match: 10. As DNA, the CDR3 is TGTGCCAGCATAAGGAGCGGGGGTTCGGCAGATACGCAGTATTTT. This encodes CASIRSGGSADTQYF.

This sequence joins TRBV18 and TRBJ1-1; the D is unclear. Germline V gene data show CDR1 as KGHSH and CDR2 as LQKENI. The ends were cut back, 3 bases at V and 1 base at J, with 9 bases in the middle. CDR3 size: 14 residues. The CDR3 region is CASSPREQNTEAFF. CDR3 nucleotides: TGTGCCAGCTCACCTCGCGAGCAGAACACTGAAGCTTTCTTT.

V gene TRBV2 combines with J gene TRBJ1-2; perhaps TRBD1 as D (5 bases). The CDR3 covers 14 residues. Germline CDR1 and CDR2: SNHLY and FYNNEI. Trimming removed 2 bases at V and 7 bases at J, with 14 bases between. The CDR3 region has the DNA TGTGCCAGCAGTGAAAAGCTGAGGGGAGGTGGCTACACCTTC. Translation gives CASSEKLRGGGYTF.

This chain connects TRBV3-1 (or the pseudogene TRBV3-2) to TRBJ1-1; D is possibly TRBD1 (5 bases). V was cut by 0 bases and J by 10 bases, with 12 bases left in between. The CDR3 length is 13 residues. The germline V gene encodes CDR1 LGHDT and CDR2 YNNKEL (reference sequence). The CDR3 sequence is CASSQERVGGAFF. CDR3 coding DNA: TGTGCCAGCAGCCAAGAAAGGGTTGGGGGAGCTTTCTTT.

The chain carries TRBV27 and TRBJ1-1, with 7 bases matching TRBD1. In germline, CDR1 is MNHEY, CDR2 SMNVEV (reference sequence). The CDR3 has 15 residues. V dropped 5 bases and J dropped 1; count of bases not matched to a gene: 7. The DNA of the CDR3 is TGTGCCAGCAGTAAGCTTGGACAGGCGAACACTGAAGCTTTCTTT. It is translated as CASSKLGQANTEAFF.

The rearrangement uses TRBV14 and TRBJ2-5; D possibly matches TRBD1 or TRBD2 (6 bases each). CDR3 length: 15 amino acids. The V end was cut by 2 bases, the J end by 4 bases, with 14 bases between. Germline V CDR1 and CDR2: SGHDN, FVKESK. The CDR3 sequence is CASSQHSGGPETQYF. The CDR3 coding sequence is TGTGCCAGCAGCCAACACTCCGGGGGCCCAGAGACCCAGTACTTC.

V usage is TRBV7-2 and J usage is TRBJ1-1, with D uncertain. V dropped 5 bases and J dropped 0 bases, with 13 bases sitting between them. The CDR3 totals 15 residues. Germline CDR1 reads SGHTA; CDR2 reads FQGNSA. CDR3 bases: TGTGCCAGCAGCCAAAGCTCGGTTCTGAACACTGAAGCTTTCTTT. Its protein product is CASSQSSVLNTEAFF.

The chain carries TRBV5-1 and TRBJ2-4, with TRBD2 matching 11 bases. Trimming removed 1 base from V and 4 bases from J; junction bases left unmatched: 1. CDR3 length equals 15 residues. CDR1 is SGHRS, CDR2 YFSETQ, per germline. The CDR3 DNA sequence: TGCGCCAGCAGCTTGTCTAGCGGGGGGAAAAACATTCAGTACTTC. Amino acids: CASSLSSGGKNIQYF.

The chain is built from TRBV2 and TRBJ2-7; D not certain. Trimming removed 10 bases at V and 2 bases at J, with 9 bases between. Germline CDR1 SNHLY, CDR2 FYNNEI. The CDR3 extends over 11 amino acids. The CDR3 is CAKGTPYEQYF. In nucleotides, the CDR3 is TGTGCCAAGGGTACCCCCTACGAGCAGTACTTC.

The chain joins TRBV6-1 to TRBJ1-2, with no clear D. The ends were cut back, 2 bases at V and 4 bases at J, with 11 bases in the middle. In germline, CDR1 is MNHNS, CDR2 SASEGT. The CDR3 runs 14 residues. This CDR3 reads CASSEKGFGYGYTF. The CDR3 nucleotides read TGTGCCAGCAGTGAAAAAGGGTTCGGCTATGGCTACACCTTC.

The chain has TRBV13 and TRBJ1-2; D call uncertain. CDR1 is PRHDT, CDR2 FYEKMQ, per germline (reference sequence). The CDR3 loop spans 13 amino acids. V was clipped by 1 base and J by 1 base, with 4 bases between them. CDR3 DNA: TGTGCCAGCAGCTTAGACAATAACTATGGCTACACCTTC. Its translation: CASSLDNNYGYTF.

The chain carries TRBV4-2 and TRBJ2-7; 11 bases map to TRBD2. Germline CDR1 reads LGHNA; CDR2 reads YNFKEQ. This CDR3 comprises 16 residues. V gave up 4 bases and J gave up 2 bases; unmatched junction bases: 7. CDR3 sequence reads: CASSRNLAGGTYEQYF. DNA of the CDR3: TGTGCCAGCAGCCGGAACCTAGCGGGGGGAACCTACGAGCAGTACTTC.

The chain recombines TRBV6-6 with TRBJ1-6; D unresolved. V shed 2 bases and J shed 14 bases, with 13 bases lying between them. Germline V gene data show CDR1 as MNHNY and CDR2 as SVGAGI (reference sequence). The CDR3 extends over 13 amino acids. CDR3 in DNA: TGTGCCAGCAGTTACGGTTGGAGTACAGCCCTCCACTTT. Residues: CASSYGWSTALHF.

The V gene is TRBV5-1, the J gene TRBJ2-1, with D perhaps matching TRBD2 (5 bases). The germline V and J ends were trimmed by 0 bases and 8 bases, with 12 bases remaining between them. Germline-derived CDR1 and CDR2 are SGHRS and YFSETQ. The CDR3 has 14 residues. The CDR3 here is CASSLGRGLDEQFF. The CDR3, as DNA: TGCGCCAGCAGCTTGGGGAGAGGGCTGGATGAGCAGTTCTTC.

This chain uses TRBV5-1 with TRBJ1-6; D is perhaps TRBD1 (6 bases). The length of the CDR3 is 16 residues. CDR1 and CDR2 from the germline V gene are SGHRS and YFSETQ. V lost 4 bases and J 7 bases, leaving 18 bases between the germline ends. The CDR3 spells CASSPTSGVWNSPLHF. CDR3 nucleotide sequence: TGCGCCAGCAGCCCTACTTCAGGGGTGTGGAATTCACCCCTCCACTTT.

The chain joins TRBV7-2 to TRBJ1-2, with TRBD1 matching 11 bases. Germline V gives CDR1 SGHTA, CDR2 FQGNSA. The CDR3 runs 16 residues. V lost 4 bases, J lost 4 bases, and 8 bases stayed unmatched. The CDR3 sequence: CASSSYTGTGGYGYTF. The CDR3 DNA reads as TGTGCCAGCAGCTCTTATACCGGGACAGGGGGCTATGGCTACACCTTC.

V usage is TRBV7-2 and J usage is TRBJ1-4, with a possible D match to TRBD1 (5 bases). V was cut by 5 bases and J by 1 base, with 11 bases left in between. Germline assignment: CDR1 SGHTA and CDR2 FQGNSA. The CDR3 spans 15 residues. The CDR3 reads CASSRGRLTNEKLFF. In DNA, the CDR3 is TGTGCCAGCAGCCGGGGACGGTTAACTAATGAAAAACTGTTTTTT.